The rows below give T cell receptor beta chains drawn from one sample of a study of cytomegalovirus exposure and HLA in healthy donors. Generated by immunoSEQ multiplex PCR, the TCRdb table keeps only in-frame clones and is missing some. The sample's table shows roughly 50,000 clones. The sample taken for sequencing was PBMCs. Receptor source: a woman between 35 and 50 years old in good health and CMV-seronegative. CDR3s include the opening cysteine and the closing phenylalanine or tryptophan. D genes are given only for firm matches. Clone size is stated in some rows and not others, as once, few, many or a class when expanded.

J,size,V,D,CDR3,DNA
TRBJ2-1,-,TRBV5-1,TRBD2,CASSLLAGSSYNEQFF,TGCGCCAGCAGCTTACTAGCGGGTTCTTCCTACAATGAGCAGTTCTTC
TRBJ1-2,-,TRBV7-9,TRBD1,CASSLGGQTINYGYTF,TGTGCCAGCAGCTTAGGGGGACAGACCATCAACTATGGCTACACCTTC
TRBJ2-7,-,TRBV4-3,-,CASSPRDTYEQYF,TGCGCCAGCAGCCCCCGGGACACCTACGAGCAGTACTTC
TRBJ2-1,-,TRBV5-4,TRBD2,CASEAGATDNEQFF,TGTGCCAGCGAGGCGGGAGCAACCGACAATGAGCAGTTCTTC
TRBJ1-1,-,TRBV5-1,-,CASGPEGHTEAFF,TGCGCCAGCGGTCCGGAGGGGCACACTGAAGCTTTCTTT
TRBJ1-2,-,TRBV6-5,-,CASSDSYWRGYTF,TGTGCCAGCAGTGACTCCTACTGGAGGGGCTACACCTTC
TRBJ1-1,-,TRBV29-1,-,CSVRGDGMNTEAFF,TGCAGCGTTAGAGGTGACGGCATGAACACTGAAGCTTTCTTT
TRBJ1-3,-,TRBV6-5,-,CASRSSGNTIYF,TGTGCCAGCAGGAGCTCTGGAAACACCATATATTTT
TRBJ2-2,-,TRBV30,TRBD1,CAWGQGNTGELFF,TGTGCCTGGGGACAGGGGAACACCGGGGAGCTGTTTTTT
TRBJ1-6,-,TRBV5-1,TRBD1,CASSPEGQGDNSPLHF,TGCGCCAGCAGCCCGGAGGGACAGGGGGATAATTCACCCCTCCACTTT
TRBJ1-3,-,TRBV5-1,-,CASSGGLIKPSGNTIYF,TGCGCCAGCAGCGGGGGCCTCATTAAGCCCTCTGGAAACACCATATATTTT
TRBJ2-3,-,TRBV5-1,TRBD2,CASGKAGSTDTQYF,TGCGCCAGCGGCAAAGCGGGAAGCACAGATACGCAGTATTTT
TRBJ2-3,-,TRBV7-6,TRBD2,CASSLGAGGTDTQYF,TGTGCCAGCAGCTTAGGGGCGGGGGGCACAGATACGCAGTATTTT
TRBJ1-3,-,TRBV19,TRBD1,CASSIYRGAGNTIYF,TGTGCCAGTAGTATCTACAGGGGAGCTGGAAACACCATATATTTT
TRBJ2-7,-,TRBV18,TRBD2,CASSPPISGRSPSYEQYF,TGTGCCAGCTCACCACCTATTAGCGGGAGGTCTCCCTCCTACGAGCAGTACTTC
TRBJ2-5,-,TRBV5-1,TRBD2,CASSQVQTSGAFQETQYF,TGCGCCAGCAGCCAGGTCCAGACTAGCGGGGCCTTCCAAGAGACCCAGTACTTC
TRBJ1-1,medium-sized,TRBV19,-,CASSRQNTEAFF,TGTGCCAGTAGTAGACAGAACACTGAAGCTTTCTTT
TRBJ1-1,-,TRBV7-9,-,CASSLGDEAFF,TGTGCCAGCAGCTTAGGAGATGAAGCTTTCTTT
TRBJ1-1,-,TRBV5-1,TRBD1,CASSSTGDTEAFF,TGCGCCAGCAGCAGTACAGGGGACACTGAAGCTTTCTTT
TRBJ2-7,-,TRBV14,-,CASSQGLAREQYF,TGTGCCAGCAGCCAAGGTTTAGCGAGGGAGCAGTACTTC
TRBJ1-4,medium-sized,TRBV6-5,-,CASSYSSGFKLFF,TGTGCCAGCAGCTACTCCTCAGGGTTCAAACTGTTTTTT
TRBJ2-7,-,TRBV4-1,TRBD1,CASSIKPIGDRGLYEQYF,TGCGCCAGCAGCATTAAACCGATAGGAGACAGGGGACTTTACGAGCAGTACTTC
TRBJ2-7,-,TRBV7-6,-,CASSLPDNTYEQYF,TGTGCCAGCAGCCTCCCGGACAACACCTACGAGCAGTACTTC
TRBJ1-4,-,TRBV6-5,-,CASSYEYADEKLFF,TGTGCCAGCAGTTACGAGTATGCGGATGAAAAACTGTTTTTT
TRBJ2-5,-,TRBV29-1,-,CSATGRRVQETQYF,TGCAGCGCCACAGGGCGTAGGGTCCAAGAGACCCAGTACTTC
TRBJ2-7,-,TRBV7-3,-,CASSYGSVGYEQYF,TGTGCCAGCAGTTACGGTAGCGTAGGGTACGAGCAGTACTTC
TRBJ1-1,-,TRBV18,TRBD1,CASDDGQVPIQNTEDFF,TGTGCCAGCGATGACGGACAGGTCCCGATACAGAACACTGAAGATTTCTTT
TRBJ2-7,-,TRBV30,-,CAWISLSGKEQYF,TGTGCCTGGATTTCTCTTTCCGGTAAAGAGCAGTACTTC
TRBJ2-5,-,TRBV7-2,-,CASSRLNLEGVGQYF,TGTGCCAGCAGCCGCTTAAATCTCGAGGGTGTGGGGCAGTACTTC
TRBJ2-3,-,TRBV19,TRBD2,CASSISTSGGANTQYF,TGTGCCAGTAGTATATCAACTAGCGGGGGAGCCAATACGCAGTATTTT
TRBJ2-3,-,TRBV9,-,CASSVGQGTDTQYF,TGTGCCAGCAGCGTAGGACAGGGCACAGATACGCAGTATTTT
TRBJ1-2,-,TRBV18,TRBD1,CASSPGQGTFDYGYTF,TGTGCCAGCTCACCCGGACAGGGGACTTTTGACTATGGCTACACCTTC
TRBJ2-5,-,TRBV29-1,-,CSVGPEVGTQYF,TGCAGCGTTGGGCCGGAGGTAGGGACCCAGTACTTC
TRBJ2-7,-,TRBV28,TRBD1,CASSSGQQGSYEQYF,TGTGCCAGCAGTTCAGGACAACAGGGGTCCTACGAGCAGTACTTC
TRBJ2-7,-,TRBV18,-,CASSPQVAGYHEQYF,TGTGCCAGCTCCCCCCAAGTCGCGGGTTACCACGAGCAGTACTTC
TRBJ2-3,-,TRBV5-1,-,CASSFPPAAGSTDTQYF,TGCGCCAGCAGCTTCCCCCCTGCGGCCGGTAGCACAGATACGCAGTATTTT
TRBJ2-1,-,TRBV5-1,TRBD2,CASSLNRDYYNEQFF,TGCGCCAGCAGCTTGAACCGGGACTACTACAATGAGCAGTTCTTC
TRBJ2-4,-,TRBV5-1,TRBD1,CASSWVPTGGGAKNIQYF,TGCGCCAGCAGCTGGGTACCGACAGGGGGGGGTGCCAAAAACATTCAGTACTTC
TRBJ1-1,-,TRBV6-6,-,CASSYSGGSPGTEAFF,TGTGCCAGCAGTTACTCTGGAGGGTCTCCGGGCACTGAAGCTTTCTTT
TRBJ1-1,-,TRBV29-1,TRBD1,CSVERQGGGTEAFF,TGCAGCGTTGAGCGACAGGGCGGGGGGACTGAAGCTTTCTTT
TRBJ2-5,-,TRBV5-4,TRBD2,CASSLAGGETQYF,TGTGCCAGCAGCTTGGCCGGGGGGGAGACCCAGTACTTC
TRBJ1-2,-,TRBV4-2,-,CASSPRGDPIYGYTF,TGTGCCAGCAGCCCCCGGGGGGACCCCATCTATGGCTACACCTTC
TRBJ2-5,-,TRBV6-1,-,CASNPQGPGETQYF,TGTGCCAGCAACCCGCAGGGCCCAGGAGAGACCCAGTACTTC
TRBJ2-7,-,TRBV18,-,CASSPQEDAYEQYF,TGTGCCAGCTCACCACAGGAGGACGCCTACGAGCAGTACTTC
TRBJ1-1,-,TRBV7-9,-,CASSTQTETTEAFF,TGTGCCAGCAGCACCCAGACGGAGACCACTGAAGCTTTCTTT
TRBJ2-7,-,TRBV7-3,TRBD1,CASSPGTGALEQYF,TGTGCCAGCAGCCCCGGGACAGGGGCCCTCGAGCAGTACTTC